Below, 5 T cell receptor beta chains from the same sample are listed, as sequenced in a study of shared clonotypes between healthy human individuals. The table came from immunoSEQ multiplex PCR; TCRdb's copy has only in-frame clones and leaves some out. The sample lists 2 million to 2.5 million clones; 93% were seen once. The sample was naive CD4+ T cells from PBMCs. Described subset: CD45RA+ positively selected. The receptors derive from a man between 18 and 29 years old in good health. Some clones in this sample may be carry-over from other donors' samples.

The chain carries TRBV29-1 and TRBJ2-3; D unresolved. CDR1 SQVTM and CDR2 ANQGSEA come from the germline V gene. Trimming removed 3 bases at V and 6 bases at J, with 7 bases between. The CDR3 has 11 amino acids. The CDR3 DNA reads TGCAGCGTTGACGAGGCGGATACGCAGTATTTT. Encoded protein: CSVDEADTQYF.

The chain carries TRBV5-4 and TRBJ2-7; a possible D gene is TRBD2 (6 bases). The CDR3 runs 16 residues. The V gene's germline CDR1 is SGHNT and CDR2 YYREEE (reference sequence). V was cut by 1 base and J by 0 bases, with 14 bases left in between. This CDR3 reads CASSLSRDLSSYEQYF. For the CDR3, the DNA is TGTGCCAGCAGCTTGTCCCGGGACTTAAGCTCCTACGAGCAGTACTTC.

V gene TRBV28 combines with J gene TRBJ1-1; 8 nucleotides align to TRBD1. Looked up from germline, CDR1 is MDHEN and CDR2 is SYDVKM. The CDR3 spans 13 residues. J was trimmed by 4 bases and V by 6 bases; bases with no gene match: 4. CDR3 nucleotide sequence: TGTGCCAGCAGGAGACAGGGGTTCACTGAAGCTTTCTTT. Translating it yields CASRRQGFTEAFF.

For the CDR3, the DNA is TGTGCCAGCACCCCCCGTCAGGGGACCTACGAGCAGTACTTC. Its protein product is CASTPRQGTYEQYF. The J gene is TRBJ2-7, the V gene TRBV6-1; D may be TRBD1 (6 bases). V lost 7 bases and J 2 bases, leaving 15 bases between the germline ends. The CDR3 contains 14 residues. In germline, CDR1 is MNHNS, CDR2 SASEGT.

CDR3 sequence: CASSGGPPDTQYF. CDR3 nucleotides: TGTGCCAGCTCCGGTGGTCCGCCCGATACGCAGTATTTT. The genes are TRBV6-5 and TRBJ2-3; D is undetermined. The CDR3 is made up of 13 amino acids. V lost 8 bases and J 6 bases, leaving 15 bases between the germline ends. CDR1 and CDR2 from the germline V gene are MNHEY and SVGAGI.